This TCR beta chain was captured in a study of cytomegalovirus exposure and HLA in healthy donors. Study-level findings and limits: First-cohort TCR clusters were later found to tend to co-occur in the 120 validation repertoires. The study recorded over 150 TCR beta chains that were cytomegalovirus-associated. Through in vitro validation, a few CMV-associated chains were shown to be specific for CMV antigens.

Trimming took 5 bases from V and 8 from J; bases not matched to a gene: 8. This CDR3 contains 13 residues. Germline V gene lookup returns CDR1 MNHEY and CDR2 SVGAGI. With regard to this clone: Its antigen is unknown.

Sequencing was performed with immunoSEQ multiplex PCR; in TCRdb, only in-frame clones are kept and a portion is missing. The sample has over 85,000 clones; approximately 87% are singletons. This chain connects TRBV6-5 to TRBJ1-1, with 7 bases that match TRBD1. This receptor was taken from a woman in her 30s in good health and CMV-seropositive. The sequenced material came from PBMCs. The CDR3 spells CASSPLRGVEAFF. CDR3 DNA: TGTGCCAGCAGTCCACTCAGGGGGGTGGAAGCTTTCTTT.